This T cell receptor beta chain was profiled in a study of shared clonotypes between healthy human individuals. TCRdb keeps only in-frame clones here, not all; method: immunoSEQ multiplex PCR. The sample comprises approximately 2,000,000 clones, around 95% of which are singletons, and around 1.7% rests with the top ten. Naive CD8 cells were CD45RO-negative, positively selected for CCR7, excluding terminally differentiated effector memory CD45RA+ cells. The CDR3 is made up of 18 amino acids. V lost 6 bases and J lost 6, with 28 bases in between. Germline CDR1 reads MDHEN; CDR2 reads SYDVKM. This sequence was found in a man in his late teens or twenties in good health. Some clones in this sample may be carry-over from other donors' samples. The V and J genes are TRBV28 and TRBJ2-3; D is possibly TRBD1 (5 bases). The sequenced sample consisted of naive CD8+ T cells from PBMCs. In DNA form, the CDR3 reads TGTGCCAGCAGATCACTACTTATCACAGGTCTCCAAGGTGATACGCAGTATTTT. Protein sequence: CASRSLLITGLQGDTQYF.